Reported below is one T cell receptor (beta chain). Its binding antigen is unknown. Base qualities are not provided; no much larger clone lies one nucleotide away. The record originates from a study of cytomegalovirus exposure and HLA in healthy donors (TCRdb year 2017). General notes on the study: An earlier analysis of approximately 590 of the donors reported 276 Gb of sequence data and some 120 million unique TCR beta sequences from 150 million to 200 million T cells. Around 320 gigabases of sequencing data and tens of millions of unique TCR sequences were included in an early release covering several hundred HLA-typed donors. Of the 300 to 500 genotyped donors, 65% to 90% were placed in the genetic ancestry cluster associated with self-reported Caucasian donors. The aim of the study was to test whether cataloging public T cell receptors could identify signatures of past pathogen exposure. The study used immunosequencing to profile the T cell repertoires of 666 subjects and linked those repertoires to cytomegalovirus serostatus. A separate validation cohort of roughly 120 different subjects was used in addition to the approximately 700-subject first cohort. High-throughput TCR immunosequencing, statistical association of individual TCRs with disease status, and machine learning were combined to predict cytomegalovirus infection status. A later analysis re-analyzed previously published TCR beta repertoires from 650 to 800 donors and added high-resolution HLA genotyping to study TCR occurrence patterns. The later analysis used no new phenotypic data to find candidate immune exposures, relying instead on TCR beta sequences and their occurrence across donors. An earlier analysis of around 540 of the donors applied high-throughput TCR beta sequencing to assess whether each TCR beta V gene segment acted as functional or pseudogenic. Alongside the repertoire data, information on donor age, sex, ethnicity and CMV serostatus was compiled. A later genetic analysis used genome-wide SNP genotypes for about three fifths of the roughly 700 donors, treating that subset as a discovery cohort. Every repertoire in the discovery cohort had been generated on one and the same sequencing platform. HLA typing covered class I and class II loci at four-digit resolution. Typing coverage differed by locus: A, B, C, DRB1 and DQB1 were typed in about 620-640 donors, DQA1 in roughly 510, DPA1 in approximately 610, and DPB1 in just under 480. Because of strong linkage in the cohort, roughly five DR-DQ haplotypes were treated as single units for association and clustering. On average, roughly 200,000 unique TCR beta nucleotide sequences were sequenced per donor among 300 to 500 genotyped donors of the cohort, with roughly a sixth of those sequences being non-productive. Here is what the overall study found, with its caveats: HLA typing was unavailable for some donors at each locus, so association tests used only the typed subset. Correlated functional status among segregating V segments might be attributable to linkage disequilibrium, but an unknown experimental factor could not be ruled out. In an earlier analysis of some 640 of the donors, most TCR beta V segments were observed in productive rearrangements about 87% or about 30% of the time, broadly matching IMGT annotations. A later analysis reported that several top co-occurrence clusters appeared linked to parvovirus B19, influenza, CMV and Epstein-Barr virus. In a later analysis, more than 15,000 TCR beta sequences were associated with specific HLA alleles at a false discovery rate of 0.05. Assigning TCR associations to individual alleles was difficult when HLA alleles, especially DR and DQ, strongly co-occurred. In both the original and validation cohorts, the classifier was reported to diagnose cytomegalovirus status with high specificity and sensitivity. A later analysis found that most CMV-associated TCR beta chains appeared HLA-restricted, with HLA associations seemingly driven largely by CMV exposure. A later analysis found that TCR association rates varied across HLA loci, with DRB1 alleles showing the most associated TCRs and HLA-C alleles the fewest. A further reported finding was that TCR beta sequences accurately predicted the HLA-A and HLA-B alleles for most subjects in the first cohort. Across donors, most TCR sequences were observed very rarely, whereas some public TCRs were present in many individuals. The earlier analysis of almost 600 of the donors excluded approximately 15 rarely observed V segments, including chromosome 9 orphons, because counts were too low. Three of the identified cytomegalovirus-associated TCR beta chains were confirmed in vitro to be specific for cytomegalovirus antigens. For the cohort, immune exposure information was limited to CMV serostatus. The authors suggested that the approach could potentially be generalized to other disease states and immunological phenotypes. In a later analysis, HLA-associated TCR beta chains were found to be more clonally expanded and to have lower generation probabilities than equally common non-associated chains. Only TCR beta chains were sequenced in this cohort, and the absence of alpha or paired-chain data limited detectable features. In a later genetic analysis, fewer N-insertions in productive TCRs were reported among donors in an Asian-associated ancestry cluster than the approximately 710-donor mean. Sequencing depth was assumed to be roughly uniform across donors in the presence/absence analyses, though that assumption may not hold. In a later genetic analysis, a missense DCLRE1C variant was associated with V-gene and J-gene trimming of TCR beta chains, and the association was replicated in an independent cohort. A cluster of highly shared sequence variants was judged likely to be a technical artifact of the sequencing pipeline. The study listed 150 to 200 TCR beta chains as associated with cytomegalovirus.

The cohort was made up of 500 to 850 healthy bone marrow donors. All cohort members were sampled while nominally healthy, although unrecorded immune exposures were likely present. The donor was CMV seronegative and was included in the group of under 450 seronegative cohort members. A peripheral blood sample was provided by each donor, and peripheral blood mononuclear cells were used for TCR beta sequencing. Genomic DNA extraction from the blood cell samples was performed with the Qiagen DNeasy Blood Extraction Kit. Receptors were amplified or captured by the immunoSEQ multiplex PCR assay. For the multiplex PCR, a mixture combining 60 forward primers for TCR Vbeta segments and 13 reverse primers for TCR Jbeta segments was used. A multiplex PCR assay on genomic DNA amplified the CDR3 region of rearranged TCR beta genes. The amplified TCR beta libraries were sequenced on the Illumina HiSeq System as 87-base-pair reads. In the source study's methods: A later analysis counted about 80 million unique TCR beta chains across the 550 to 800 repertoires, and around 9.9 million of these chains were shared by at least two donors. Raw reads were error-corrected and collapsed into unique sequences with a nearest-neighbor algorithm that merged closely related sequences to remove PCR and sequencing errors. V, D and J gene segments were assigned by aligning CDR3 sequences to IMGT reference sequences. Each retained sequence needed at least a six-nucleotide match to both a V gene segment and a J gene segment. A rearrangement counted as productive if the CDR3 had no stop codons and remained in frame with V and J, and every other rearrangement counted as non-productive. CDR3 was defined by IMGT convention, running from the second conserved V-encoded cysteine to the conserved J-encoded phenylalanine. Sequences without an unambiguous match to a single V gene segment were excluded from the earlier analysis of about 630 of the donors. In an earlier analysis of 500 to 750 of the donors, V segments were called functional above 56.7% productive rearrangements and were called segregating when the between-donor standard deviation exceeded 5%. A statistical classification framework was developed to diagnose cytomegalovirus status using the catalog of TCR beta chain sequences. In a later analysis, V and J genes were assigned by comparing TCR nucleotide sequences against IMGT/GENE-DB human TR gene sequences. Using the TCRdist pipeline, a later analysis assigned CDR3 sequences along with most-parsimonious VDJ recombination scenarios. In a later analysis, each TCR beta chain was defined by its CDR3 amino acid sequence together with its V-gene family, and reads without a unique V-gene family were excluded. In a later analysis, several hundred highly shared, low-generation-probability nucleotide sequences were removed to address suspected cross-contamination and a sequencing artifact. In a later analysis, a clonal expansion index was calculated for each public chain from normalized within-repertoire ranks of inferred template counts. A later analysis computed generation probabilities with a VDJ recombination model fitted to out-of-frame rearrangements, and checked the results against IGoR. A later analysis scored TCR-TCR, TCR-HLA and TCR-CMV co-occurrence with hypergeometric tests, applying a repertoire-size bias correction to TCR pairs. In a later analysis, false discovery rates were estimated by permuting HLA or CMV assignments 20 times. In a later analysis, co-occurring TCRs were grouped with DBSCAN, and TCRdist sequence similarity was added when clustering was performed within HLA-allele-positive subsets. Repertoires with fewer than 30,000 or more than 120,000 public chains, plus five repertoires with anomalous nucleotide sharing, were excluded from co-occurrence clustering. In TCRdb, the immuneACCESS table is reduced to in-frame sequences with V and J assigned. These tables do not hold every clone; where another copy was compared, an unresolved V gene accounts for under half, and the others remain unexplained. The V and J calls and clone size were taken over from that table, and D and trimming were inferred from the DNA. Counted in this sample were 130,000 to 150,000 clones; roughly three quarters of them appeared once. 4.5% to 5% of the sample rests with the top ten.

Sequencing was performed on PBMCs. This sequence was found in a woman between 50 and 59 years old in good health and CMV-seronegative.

The CDR3 loop reads CASSLSYGGPNGDEQFF. Read as DNA, the sequence is TGTGCCAGCAGCTTATCTTACGGGGGGCCCAATGGGGATGAGCAGTTCTTC. Recombination linked TRBV7-9 to TRBJ2-1; a tentative D match to TRBD2 spans 7 bases. CDR1 and CDR2 are read off the germline V gene (reference sequence) as SEHNR and FQNEAQ. The germline ends are 22 bases apart after V is trimmed by 2 bases and J by 8 bases. The CDR3, from cysteine to phenylalanine, totals 17 residues. The CDR3 DNA has 51 bases and is translated from base 1.